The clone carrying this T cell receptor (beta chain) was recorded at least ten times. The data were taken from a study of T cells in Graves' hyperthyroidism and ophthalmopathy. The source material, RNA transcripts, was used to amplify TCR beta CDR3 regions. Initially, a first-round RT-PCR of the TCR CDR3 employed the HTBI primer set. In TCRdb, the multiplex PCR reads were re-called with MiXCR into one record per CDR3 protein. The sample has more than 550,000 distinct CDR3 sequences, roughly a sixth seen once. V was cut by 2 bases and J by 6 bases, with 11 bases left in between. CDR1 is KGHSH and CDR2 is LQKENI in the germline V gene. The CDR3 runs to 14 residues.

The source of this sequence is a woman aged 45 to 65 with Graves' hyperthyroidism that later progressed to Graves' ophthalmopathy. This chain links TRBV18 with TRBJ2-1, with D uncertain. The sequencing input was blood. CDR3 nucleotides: TGTGCCAGCTCACCATCGACGTACGGCAATGAGCAGTTCTTC. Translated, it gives CASSPSTYGNEQFF.